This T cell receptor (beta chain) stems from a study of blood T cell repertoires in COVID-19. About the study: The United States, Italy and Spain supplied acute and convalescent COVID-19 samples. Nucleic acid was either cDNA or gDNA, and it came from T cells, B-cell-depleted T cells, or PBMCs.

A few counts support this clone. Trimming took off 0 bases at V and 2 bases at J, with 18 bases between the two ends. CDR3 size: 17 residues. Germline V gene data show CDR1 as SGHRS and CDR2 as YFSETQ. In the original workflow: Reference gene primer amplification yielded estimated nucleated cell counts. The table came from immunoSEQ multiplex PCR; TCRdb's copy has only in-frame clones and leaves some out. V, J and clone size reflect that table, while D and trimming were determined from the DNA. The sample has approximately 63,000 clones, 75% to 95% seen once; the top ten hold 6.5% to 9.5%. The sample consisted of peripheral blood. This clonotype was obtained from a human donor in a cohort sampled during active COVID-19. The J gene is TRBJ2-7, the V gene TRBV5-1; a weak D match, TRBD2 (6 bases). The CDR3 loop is CASSLEGGFLSPYEQYF. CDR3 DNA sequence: TGCGCCAGCAGCTTGGAGGGAGGATTCCTATCCCCCTACGAGCAGTACTTC.